Listed here are 15 T cell receptor beta chains from one sample, sequenced in a study of T cell responses to AZD1222 COVID-19 vaccine. This table comes from immunoSEQ multiplex PCR, and its TCRdb copy is limited to in-frame clones, with some not included. The data show approximately 89,000 clones, with about 88% seen just once and 10% to 15% held by the top ten. Sequenced material: peripheral blood, taken on day 0 of AZD1222 vaccination. These TCRs come from an adult in good health.

The J gene is TRBJ1-1, the V gene TRBV5-1; D ambiguous. The CDR3 has 11 residues. Germline V gives CDR1 SGHRS, CDR2 YFSETQ. Trimming took off 4 bases at V and 0 bases at J, with 1 base between the two ends. The CDR3 sequence: CASSLNTEAFF. The CDR3 nucleotides are TGCGCCAGCAGCCTGAACACTGAAGCTTTCTTT.

This chain uses TRBV9 with TRBJ2-2, with D tentatively TRBD2 (5 bases). CDR1 SGDLS and CDR2 YYNGEE come from the germline V gene. V lost 4 bases, J lost 1 base, and 14 bases lay in between. CDR3 length: 16 residues. CDR3 in amino acids: CASSSLASMNTGELFF. The DNA for the CDR3 is TGTGCCAGCAGCTCCCTGGCTAGCATGAACACCGGGGAGCTGTTTTTT.

This sequence joins TRBV5-4 and TRBJ2-7; TRBD1 agrees at 8 bases. This CDR3 is built from 15 residues. V gave up 3 bases and J gave up 2 bases; unmatched junction bases: 7. Germline values: CDR1 SGHNT, CDR2 YYREEE (reference sequence). The CDR3: CASSSKGQATYEQYF. The DNA of the CDR3 is TGTGCCAGCAGCTCTAAGGGACAGGCAACCTACGAGCAGTACTTC.

This clone was picked up one time. The chain has TRBV5-4 and TRBJ2-7; 10 bases are a match to TRBD2. CDR1 is SGHNT, CDR2 YYREEE, per germline (reference sequence). The CDR3 length is 15 residues. Trimming took 2 bases from V and 2 from J; bases not matched to a gene: 4. DNA for the CDR3: TGTGCCAGCAGCTTTAGCGGGGGGCCCACCTACGAGCAGTACTTC. This encodes CASSFSGGPTYEQYF. The variable domain in full, with the rest retrieved from reference TRBV5-4 and TRBJ2-7, is ETGVTQSPTHLIKTRGQQVTLRCSSQSGHNTVSWYQQALGQGPQFIFQYYREEENGRGNFPPRFSGLQFPNYSSELNVNALELDDSALYLCASSFSGGPTYEQYFGPGTRLTVT.

This chain joins TRBV2 and TRBJ1-1; D gene ambiguous. The V and J ends lost 7 bases and 6 bases respectively, with 12 bases between them. In germline, CDR1 is SNHLY, CDR2 FYNNEI. The CDR3 contains 12 residues. Here the CDR3 reads CASIRWAPEAFF. The CDR3 DNA sequence: TGTGCCAGCATTAGGTGGGCCCCTGAAGCTTTCTTT. The variable domain in full, with the rest retrieved from reference TRBV2 and TRBJ1-1, is EPEVTQTPSHQVTQMGQEVILRCVPISNHLYFYWYRQILGQKVEFLVSFYNNEISEKSEIFDDQFSVERPDGSNFTLKIRSTKLEDSAMYFCASIRWAPEAFFGQGTRLTVV.

The chain is built from TRBV7-9 and TRBJ1-6; 9 bases line up with TRBD1. The V gene's germline CDR1 is SEHNR and CDR2 FQNEAQ (reference sequence). V shed 5 bases, J shed 6 bases, and the junction held 2 bases outside the gene matches. This CDR3 region has 14 residues. CDR3 amino acids: CASSPTGGNSPLHF. The DNA for the CDR3 is TGTGCCAGCAGCCCGACAGGGGGTAATTCACCCCTCCACTTT.

V is TRBV6-5 and J is TRBJ2-3; the D is unclear. The V end was cut by 6 bases, the J end by 9 bases, with 16 bases between. The CDR3 is 13 amino acids. CDR1 and CDR2 (germline): MNHEY, SVGAGI. The CDR3 is CASSAEPRRTQYF. The CDR3 DNA follows: TGTGCCAGCAGCGCAGAGCCGAGGAGAACGCAGTATTTT.

The rearrangement links TRBV7-9 to TRBJ2-2, with D perhaps matching TRBD1 or TRBD2 (6 bases each). Trimming took 2 bases from V and 3 from J, leaving 19 bases between them. This CDR3 has 18 amino acids. Germline V lookup: CDR1 SEHNR, CDR2 FQNEAQ (reference sequence). Here the CDR3 DNA reads TGTGCCAGCAGCTTAATCGGTCGCACCCGGGGGCACACCGGGGAGCTGTTTTTT. It specifies CASSLIGRTRGHTGELFF. The full variable domain, completed using reference TRBV7-9 and TRBJ2-2, is DTGVSQNPRHKITKRGQNVTFRCDPISEHNRLYWYRQTLGQGPEFLTYFQNEAQLEKSRLLSDRFSAERPKGSFSTLEIQRTEQGDSAMYLCASSLIGRTRGHTGELFFGEGSRLTVL.

This chain connects TRBV5-5 to TRBJ2-7; D unclear. The V gene lost 0 bases and the J gene lost 0 bases, with 10 bases spanning the gap. The germline V gene encodes CDR1 SGHKS and CDR2 YYEKEE (reference sequence). CDR3 length: 15 amino acids. The DNA of the CDR3 is TGTGCCAGCAGCTTGGCTTTGCAGGCCTCCTACGAGCAGTACTTC. This translates into CASSLALQASYEQYF.

The V and J genes are TRBV18 and TRBJ1-1; D is ambiguous. Germline values: CDR1 KGHSH, CDR2 LQKENI. This CDR3 comprises 13 residues. V was cut by 1 base and J by 3 bases, with 6 bases left in between. In nucleotides, the CDR3 is TGTGCCAGCTCACCACAACTCGACACTGAAGCTTTCTTT. This gives the protein CASSPQLDTEAFF.

In this sample, this clone turned up once. The V and J genes are TRBV6-1 and TRBJ1-6; weak D call: TRBD1 (6 bases). Germline CDR1 MNHNS, CDR2 SASEGT. The ends were cut back, 7 bases at V and 14 bases at J, with 21 bases in the middle. The CDR3 length is 14 residues. The CDR3 loop is CASIGQRGDRTLHF. The CDR3 nucleotides are TGTGCCAGCATCGGACAGCGGGGAGACAGGACCCTCCACTTT.

The chain is built from TRBV15 and TRBJ2-7, with D perhaps TRBD2 (6 bases). Between the trimmed V and J ends, which lost 5 bases and 3 bases, there was a span of 17 bases. CDR3 length: 15 residues. Germline CDR1 and CDR2: LNHNV and YYDKDF (reference sequence). The CDR3 reads CATSLVGPGSYEQYF. For the CDR3, the DNA is TGTGCCACCAGCCTAGTGGGTCCCGGGAGCTACGAGCAGTACTTC.

V usage is TRBV5-5 and J usage is TRBJ2-5; 9 nucleotides agree with TRBD1. The CDR3 consists of 15 residues. CDR1 is SGHKS, CDR2 YYEKEE, per germline (reference sequence). V trimming: 6 bases; J trimming: 0 bases; junction bases outside the gene matches: 6. In DNA form, the CDR3 reads TGTGCCAGCACCTCGGGACAGGGCCACCAAGAGACCCAGTACTTC. It yields the protein CASTSGQGHQETQYF.

The chain recombines TRBV18 with TRBJ1-3, with D perhaps matching TRBD1 (5 bases). Germline CDR1 is KGHSH and CDR2 is LQKENI. CDR3 length: 14 amino acids. Trimming cost V 1 base and J 6 bases, with 10 bases left between them. CDR3 sequence reads: CASSPRRDANTIYF. Written as DNA, the CDR3 is TGTGCCAGCTCACCACGAAGGGACGCAAACACCATATATTTT. The complete variable domain, with remaining parts taken from reference TRBV18 and TRBJ1-3, reads NAGVMQNPRHLVRRRGQEARLRCSPMKGHSHVYWYRQLPEEGLKFMVYLQKENIIDESGMPKERFSAEFPKEGPSILRIQQVVRGDSAAYFCASSPRRDANTIYFGEGSWLTVV.

The chain combines TRBV6-2 or TRBV6-3 with TRBJ1-5, with a tentative D call TRBD1 (6 bases). Germline values: CDR1 MNHEY, CDR2 SVGEGT. The length of the CDR3 is 17 residues. The V end lost 4 bases, the J end lost 11 bases, and 27 bases lay between the germline ends. CDR3 nucleotides: TGTGCCAGCAGTTTGTGGGGGCAGGGGCCCGACGGGGGGACCCAGCATTTT. Translated, it gives CASSLWGQGPDGGTQHF.